This entry lists 17 T cell receptor beta chains sequenced from one sample in a study of regulatory T cells in long-lasting Graves disease. Stated time point: newly diagnosed GD, antithyroid drugs for less than 3 months. Preparation of the TCR library used RNA extracted from PBMCs. Construction of TCR beta libraries relied on iRepertoire HTBI primers and on Arm-PCR targeting CDR3 regions. MiXCR, applied by TCRdb to the multiplex PCR reads, yields one record per CDR3 protein. In the table there are just over 600,000 distinct CDR3 sequences, roughly 16% of which are singletons. The sample was also linked to a second study, of T cells in Graves' hyperthyroidism and ophthalmopathy.

The material sequenced was peripheral blood mononuclear cells (PBMCs), taken at new diagnosis, from a patient treated with antithyroid drugs. Receptor source: a woman between 25 and 40 years old with Graves disease.

This clonotype has a handful of counts. The chain combines TRBV20-1 with TRBJ1-2, with TRBD1 matching 7 bases. V lost 0 bases and J lost 5; bases outside the gene matches: 12. Per the germline V gene, CDR1 is DFQATT and CDR2 is SNEGSKA (reference sequence). The CDR3 runs 16 residues. DNA of the CDR3: TGCAGTGCTAGAGATACCCAGTCCGCAGGGGGTTATGGCTACACCTTC. It specifies CSARDTQSAGGYGYTF.

Many counts were recorded for this clonotype. The junction departs from germline at one end; a sequencing error may be responsible. The V gene is TRBV6-1, the J gene TRBJ1-4, with TRBD1 matching over 8 bases. CDR1 is MNHNS and CDR2 is SASEGT in the germline V gene. CDR3 length: 15 residues. The CDR3 is CASKPTTGANEKLFF. In DNA, the CDR3 is TGTGCCAGCAAACCCACGACAGGGGCTAACGAAAAACTGTTTTTT.

This clonotype was observed many times. The chain employs TRBV7-8 and TRBJ2-1; tentatively, D is TRBD1 (5 bases). This CDR3 contains 14 residues. V lost 2 bases and J lost 6, with 11 bases in between. Germline V gives CDR1 SGHVS, CDR2 FQNEAQ. Written as DNA, the CDR3 is TGTGCCAGCAGCTTATACAGGTGGGGCAATGAGCAGTTCTTC. It translates to CASSLYRWGNEQFF.

This clonotype appeared many times. The V call is TRBV27, the J call TRBJ1-5; D call uncertain. Trimming stripped 7 bases from V and 4 bases from J, with 11 bases between. Germline V CDR1 and CDR2: MNHEY, SMNVEV (reference sequence). The CDR3 covers 13 residues. CDR3 loop: CASTTALNQPQHF. The CDR3 DNA reads TGTGCCAGCACTACAGCTTTGAATCAGCCCCAGCATTTT.

The rearrangement uses TRBV5-1 and TRBJ1-4, with D perhaps matching TRBD1 (5 bases). The CDR3 is 15 amino acids. Germline V gives CDR1 SGHRS, CDR2 YFSETQ. V lost 0 bases and J lost 9, with 15 bases in between. The CDR3 here is CASSLGGTESQKLFF. CDR3 DNA: TGCGCCAGCAGCTTGGGGGGGACGGAATCCCAAAAACTGTTTTTT.

This clonotype was found many times. J is TRBJ1-3 and V is TRBV6-1; the D is unclear. CDR3 length: 15 residues. Deletions cut 5 bases from V and 0 bases from J, with 11 bases between. Germline assignment: CDR1 MNHNS and CDR2 SASEGT. The CDR3, as DNA: TGTGCCAGCAGTCCCGGACGAAGCTCTGGAAACACCATATATTTT. Protein: CASSPGRSSGNTIYF.

This clonotype was observed many times. The chain couples TRBV28 to TRBJ1-6; a possible D gene is TRBD1 (5 bases). The CDR3 is 19 amino acids. V dropped 2 bases and J dropped 0 bases, with 17 bases sitting between them. Germline V gene data show CDR1 as MDHEN and CDR2 as SYDVKM. Here the CDR3 DNA reads TGTGCCAGCAGTTTAGACGGACATTCATCGAGCTCCTATAATTCACCCCTCCACTTT. Protein product: CASSLDGHSSSSYNSPLHF.

This clonotype showed up many times. The rearrangement uses TRBV20-1 and TRBJ1-3; possibly TRBD1 for D (6 bases). From germline, CDR1 is DFQATT and CDR2 SNEGSKA (reference sequence). The length of the CDR3 is 13 residues. The V end lost 1 base, the J end lost 8 bases, and 12 bases lay between the germline ends. CDR3: CSARVLGGHTIYF. The CDR3 DNA reads TGCAGTGCTAGAGTTCTGGGGGGGCACACCATATATTTT.

This clonotype was detected ten times or more. The V gene is TRBV28, the J gene TRBJ1-2; no definite D call. The CDR3 is 15 amino acids. Germline V gene sequence: CDR1 MDHEN, CDR2 SYDVKM. Deletions cut 3 bases from V and 3 bases from J, with 14 bases between. The CDR3 DNA follows: TGTGCCAGCAGTTTGATAAAATCTGGGGACTATGGCTACACCTTC. Translating it yields CASSLIKSGDYGYTF.

A few counts support this clonotype. The chain carries TRBV6-1 and TRBJ1-5, with TRBD1 as a possible D gene (5 bases). The V and J ends lost 7 bases and 4 bases respectively, with 14 bases between them. The CDR3 spans 14 residues. CDR1 and CDR2 from the germline V gene are MNHNS and SASEGT. The CDR3 is CASTPVGGNQPQHF. In DNA, the CDR3 is TGTGCCAGCACCCCCGTCGGGGGGAATCAGCCCCAGCATTTT.

This clonotype was observed many times. The genes are TRBV19 and TRBJ1-1; tentative D call: TRBD1 (5 bases). The V gene lost 7 bases and the J gene lost 1 base, with 10 bases spanning the gap. The V gene's germline CDR1 is LNHDA and CDR2 SQIVND (reference sequence). This CDR3 has 13 residues. The CDR3 nucleotides read TGTGCCAGTATTCGGGACGGGAACACTGAAGCTTTCTTT. Encoded protein: CASIRDGNTEAFF. The full variable domain, rest sourced from reference TRBV19 and TRBJ1-1, is DGGITQSPKYLFRKEGQNVTLSCEQNLNHDAMYWYRQDPGQGLRLIYYSQIVNDFQKGDIAEGYSVSREKKESFPLTVTSAQKNPTAFYLCASIRDGNTEAFFGQGTRLTVV.

The chain uses TRBV7-2 and TRBJ2-2; D gene unclear. CDR1 is SGHTA, CDR2 FQGNSA, per germline. The CDR3 length is 14 residues. The V gene lost 6 bases and the J gene lost 4 bases, with 12 bases spanning the gap. The CDR3 DNA reads as TGTGCCAGCAGACTGGCCCTAGTCACCGGGGAGCTGTTTTTT. Its protein product is CASRLALVTGELFF.

The chain links TRBV4-1 to TRBJ2-1; 10 nucleotides line up with TRBD1. The CDR3 totals 16 residues. V lost 4 bases and J lost 9; bases outside the gene matches: 12. Germline loops: CDR1 MGHRA, CDR2 YSYEKL. CDR3 loop: CASSPRPGTGDIEQFF. The CDR3 DNA follows: TGCGCCAGCAGCCCAAGACCCGGGACAGGGGACATTGAGCAGTTCTTC.

This clonotype was seen a handful of times. The rearrangement joins TRBV30 to TRBJ1-5; 7 bases are a match to TRBD1. Germline-derived CDR1 and CDR2 are GTSNPN and SVGIG (reference sequence). This CDR3 is 16 amino acids long. V dropped 0 bases and J dropped 5; count of bases not matched to a gene: 10. CDR3 protein: CAWSVLGTAPHQPQHF. CDR3 in DNA: TGTGCCTGGAGTGTACTAGGGACAGCTCCTCATCAGCCCCAGCATTTT. Variable domain in full (rest from reference TRBV30 and TRBJ1-5): SQTIHQWPATLVQPVGSPLSLECTVEGTSNPNLYWYRQAAGRGLQLLFYSVGIGQISSEVPQNLSASRPQDRQFILSSKKLLLSDSGFYLCAWSVLGTAPHQPQHFGDGTRLSIL.

This clonotype was counted many times. The genes are TRBV28 and TRBJ2-1, with D possibly being TRBD2 (5 bases). Germline loops: CDR1 MDHEN, CDR2 SYDVKM. Between the trimmed V and J ends, which lost 6 bases and 6 bases, there was a span of 21 bases. CDR3 length: 16 amino acids. DNA of the CDR3: TGTGCCAGCAGCGTCGCGCGGGCAGATGAAGGCAATGAGCAGTTCTTC. This codes for CASSVARADEGNEQFF.

This clonotype was recorded only once. The chain carries TRBV18 and TRBJ2-3, with D perhaps matching TRBD1 or TRBD2 (5 bases each). The germline gives CDR1 KGHSH, CDR2 LQKENI. V was clipped by 1 base and J by 8 bases, with 16 bases between them. The CDR3 spans 15 residues. CDR3 protein: CASSPRGTQGSTQYF. The CDR3 DNA reads TGTGCCAGCTCACCACGTGGGACCCAAGGGAGTACGCAGTATTTT.

The rearrangement joins TRBV20-1 to TRBJ2-3; 9 bases are shared with TRBD2. Trimming cost V 3 bases and J 3 bases; bases outside gene matches: 7. The CDR3 runs 15 residues. The germline gives CDR1 DFQATT, CDR2 SNEGSKA (reference sequence). This CDR3 is CSARNQAGGTDTQYF. The CDR3 DNA reads as TGCAGTGCTAGGAACCAAGCGGGAGGTACAGATACGCAGTATTTT.